This T cell receptor (beta chain) was captured in a study of beta chain features in type 1 diabetes. Overall study: Healthy donors and patients had similar age, gender and cell yields.

V dropped 3 bases and J dropped 7; count of bases not matched to a gene: 6. Germline V gene data show CDR1 as SGHNT and CDR2 as YENEEA. There are 15 residues in the CDR3. This clone was counted only a few times. The antigen is unknown. TCRB transcripts that were expressed got sequenced, as all of the isolated RNA had been reverse transcribed. Some clones are missing from TCRdb's copy, which holds only in-frame ones; the method was immunoSEQ multiplex PCR. The profile shows fewer than 150,000 clones, less than 9% of them singletons. Notes on the study in general: HLA effects on TCRB rearrangement stayed unresolved here.

The V and J genes are TRBV11-3 and TRBJ2-2, with 9 bases identical to TRBD2. The source is a woman in her twenties or thirties in good health. Material: central memory CD4+ T cells from blood. The CDR3 sequence is CASSLTSGGGGELFF. The CDR3, as DNA: TGTGCCAGCAGCTTGACTAGCGGAGGGGGCGGGGAGCTGTTTTTT.